The 4 T cell receptor beta chains below all came from one sample that was sequenced in a study of early T cells in non-severe SARS-CoV-2 infection (dated by TCRdb to the early 2020s). The protocol used for the library was 5' RACE. Sequencing took place on a NextSeq 500. The raw public reads went through TCRdb reprocessing: fastp at Q25, MiXCR clone calling, in-frame beta chains kept. Each CDR3 protein appears once, grouped with its most common genes and DNA. The sample contains approximately 67,000 distinct CDR3 sequences, roughly 10% of them found a single time. The ten largest clones capture roughly 3.2% of the sample. What was sequenced was whole blood. These receptors were taken from an adult who was a healthcare worker with PCR-confirmed SARS-CoV-2 infection or an uninfected control (not recorded which).

Only a few counts were recorded for this clonotype. This rearrangement joins TRBV5-1 to TRBJ2-5, with a weak D call TRBD1 (6 bases). The V gene's germline CDR1 is SGHRS and CDR2 YFSETQ. V was pared by 4 bases and J by 5 bases, with 15 bases between. The CDR3 is made up of 14 amino acids. The CDR3 here is CASSEVGAGETQYF. CDR3 sequence (DNA): TGCGCCAGCAGCGAAGTGGGGGCTGGGGAGACCCAGTACTTC.

The rearrangement joins TRBV29-1 to TRBJ2-7; D gene unclear. Germline V gene data show CDR1 as SQVTM and CDR2 as ANQGSEA. The V end lost 6 bases, the J end lost 1 base, and 10 bases lay between the germline ends. The CDR3 sequence is 12 residues long. This CDR3 is CSVRTDSYEQYF. The CDR3 coding sequence is TGCAGCGTACGGACGGATTCCTACGAGCAGTACTTC.

The V call is TRBV20-1, the J call TRBJ2-5, with TRBD1 matching 9 bases. Germline V lookup: CDR1 DFQATT, CDR2 SNEGSKA (reference sequence). This CDR3 region has 13 residues. J gave up 7 bases and V 5 bases, and 8 bases lay outside the gene matches. As DNA, the CDR3 is TGCAGTGCTGTGGACAGGGGATTTATGACCCAGTACTTC. Its translation is CSAVDRGFMTQYF.

This clonotype was observed a handful of times. This chain uses TRBV29-1 with TRBJ2-7; the D is unclear. Trimming pared 1 base from V and 0 bases from J, leaving 7 bases between. Germline V lookup: CDR1 SQVTM, CDR2 ANQGSEA. CDR3 length equals 13 residues. CDR3 DNA: TGCAGCGTTGAAGGTGCTAACTCCTACGAGCAGTACTTC. This encodes CSVEGANSYEQYF.